This T cell receptor beta chain was recovered during a study of PD-L1 blockade in urothelial cancer. Trimming took 2 bases from V and 7 from J, leaving 18 bases between them. The CDR3 consists of 16 residues. Germline V gene data show CDR1 as KGHSH and CDR2 as LQKENI. Every PCR got spiked synthetic TCR analog templates. Some clones are missing from TCRdb's copy, which holds only in-frame ones; the method was immunoSEQ multiplex PCR. The sample comprises around 62,000 clones, roughly 86% of which are singletons, and over 9% rests with the top ten. Time point here: peripheral blood 6 weeks after treatment start. This clone was picked up a small number of times.

The rearrangement joins TRBV18 to TRBJ2-1; weak D call: TRBD2 (6 bases). This specimen was PBMCs, taken around atezolizumab (anti-PD-L1) treatment. The TCR sequence derives from a man aged 55-75 years with urothelial cancer. CDR3 protein: CASSPSGTLISNEQFF. CDR3 bases: TGTGCCAGCTCACCATCCGGGACTCTTATCTCGAATGAGCAGTTCTTC.